Listed here are 20 T cell receptor beta chains from one sample, sequenced in a study of blood T cell repertoires in COVID-19. Produced via immunoSEQ multiplex PCR; TCRdb's table is partial and in-frame only. The data hold 150,000 to 200,000 clones, with less than 90% observed a single time. Sequencing was carried out using PBMCs or T cells enriched from blood (not recorded which). Receptors originate from a woman between 50 and 59 years old who had recovered from COVID-19.

The J gene is TRBJ2-7, the V gene TRBV3-1 (or the pseudogene TRBV3-2); 7 bases are a match to TRBD1. The CDR3 covers 14 residues. CDR1 LGHDT and CDR2 YNNKEL come from the germline V gene (reference sequence). J gave up 2 bases and V 1 base, and 2 bases lay outside the gene matches. The CDR3 protein is CASSQGDRPYEQYF. CDR3 in DNA: TGTGCCAGCAGCCAAGGGGACAGACCCTACGAGCAGTACTTC.

The chain employs TRBV7-2 and TRBJ1-6; a weak D match, TRBD1 (5 bases). Trimming shortened V by 1 base and J by 5 bases, and 6 bases separated the two germline ends. Germline CDR1 and CDR2: SGHTA and FQGNSA. This CDR3 spans 14 amino acids. The chain's CDR3 is CASSLEGNNSPLHF. CDR3 DNA: TGTGCCAGCAGCTTAGAGGGGAATAATTCACCCCTCCACTTT.

This chain uses TRBV6-5 with TRBJ2-1; D gene ambiguous. This CDR3 has 12 amino acids. The V gene lost 7 bases and the J gene lost 5 bases, with 9 bases spanning the gap. Germline CDR1 reads MNHEY; CDR2 reads SVGAGI. Written as DNA, the CDR3 is TGTGCCAGCATCAATCGCGACAATGAGCAGTTCTTC. This encodes CASINRDNEQFF.

In its sample, this clone was seen a few times. CDR3 in DNA: TGCGCCACTCGGACAGGCGGCGTGTTCGATACGCAGTATTTT. It encodes CATRTGGVFDTQYF. The chain links TRBV5-1 to TRBJ2-3; 7 nucleotides match TRBD1. The CDR3 extends over 14 amino acids. Trimming cost V 9 bases and J 6 bases; bases outside gene matches: 13. Germline V gene sequence: CDR1 SGHRS, CDR2 YFSETQ.

The rearrangement joins TRBV5-6 to TRBJ2-7; D possibly corresponds to TRBD1 (5 bases). Trimming shortened V by 2 bases and J by 1 base, and 13 bases separated the two germline ends. The CDR3 loop spans 15 amino acids. Looked up from germline, CDR1 is SGHDT and CDR2 is YYEEEE. CDR3 region: CASSFSTGSSYEQYF. The DNA of the CDR3 is TGTGCCAGCAGCTTCTCCACAGGCTCGTCCTACGAGCAGTACTTC.

The chain has TRBV10-3 and TRBJ1-5, with a possible D match to TRBD1 (6 bases). There are 12 residues in the CDR3. The V gene lost 10 bases and the J gene lost 3 bases, with 10 bases spanning the gap. From germline, CDR1 is ENHRY and CDR2 SYGVKD. CDR3 residues: CATGQLNQPQHF. DNA of the CDR3: TGTGCCACCGGACAGCTCAATCAGCCCCAGCATTTT.

The gene calls are TRBV27 and TRBJ2-3; TRBD2 matches at 10 bases. The germline V gene encodes CDR1 MNHEY and CDR2 SMNVEV (reference sequence). This CDR3 contains 16 residues. Germline trimming cut 6 bases from V and 4 bases from J; bases unmatched to any gene: 10. The CDR3 spells CASSKNLAGVSDTQYF. The CDR3 region has the DNA TGTGCCAGCAGCAAAAACCTAGCGGGGGTGTCAGATACGCAGTATTTT.

The rearrangement links TRBV28 to TRBJ2-1; 13 bases match TRBD2. This CDR3 has 16 amino acids. Germline lookup yields CDR1 MDHEN and CDR2 SYDVKM. V gave up 6 bases and J gave up 2 bases; unmatched junction bases: 4. In DNA form, the CDR3 reads TGTGCCAGCAGACGAACTAGCGGGGGGGCCTACAATGAGCAGTTCTTC. It encodes CASRRTSGGAYNEQFF.

V usage is TRBV5-4 and J usage is TRBJ2-1, with TRBD1 matching 9 bases. This CDR3 contains 15 residues. CDR1 is SGHNT and CDR2 is YYREEE in the germline V gene (reference sequence). The junction had 8 bases not matched to a gene; V was cut back by 3 bases and J by 7 bases. CDR3 DNA: TGTGCCAGCAGCTCAGGGACAGGGATGGGGAATGAGCAGTTCTTC. Translating it yields CASSSGTGMGNEQFF.

This chain uses TRBV7-9 with TRBJ2-1; D is perhaps TRBD1 (5 bases). CDR3 size: 14 residues. Germline CDR1 reads SEHNR; CDR2 reads FQNEAQ (reference sequence). Trimming stripped 2 bases from V and 5 bases from J, with 10 bases between. The CDR3: CASSLMTADNEQFF. The CDR3 nucleotides are TGTGCCAGCAGCTTAATGACAGCAGACAATGAGCAGTTCTTC.

This chain links TRBV4-1 with TRBJ2-3, with 8 bases identical to TRBD2. Germline V gene sequence: CDR1 MGHRA, CDR2 YSYEKL. V dropped 1 base and J dropped 2; count of bases not matched to a gene: 2. The CDR3 has 15 residues. The CDR3 reads CASSQGAGVTDTQYF. The CDR3 DNA reads TGCGCCAGCAGCCAAGGAGCGGGAGTCACAGATACGCAGTATTTT.

This clone was counted once. V gene TRBV5-3 combines with J gene TRBJ1-6, with D perhaps matching TRBD1 (5 bases). TRBV5-3 falls under the ORF class, with uncertain function. This CDR3 comprises 15 residues. With 4 bases removed from V and 0 bases from J, the gap between germline ends came to 8 bases. This CDR3 reads CARSHRSSYNSPLHF. CDR3 in DNA: TGTGCCAGAAGCCACAGGAGCTCCTATAATTCACCCCTCCACTTT.

Comments on this clone: The sample has other DNA sequences that encode this CDR3 too. The genes are TRBV18 and TRBJ2-7; 7 bases match TRBD2. The germline CDR1 and CDR2 sequences are KGHSH and LQKENI. The J segment lost 3 bases and the V segment lost 6 bases, leaving 2 bases of the junction unmatched. This CDR3 spans 12 amino acids. CDR3 DNA sequence: TGTGCCAGCTCCCCGGGGGGCTACGAGCAGTACTTC. Protein: CASSPGGYEQYF.

The chain couples TRBV19 to TRBJ2-7; no clear D. V gave up 6 bases and J gave up 1 base, with 13 bases separating them. The CDR3 contains 14 residues. Germline CDR1 reads LNHDA; CDR2 reads SQIVND (reference sequence). The CDR3 is CASSPDGVSYEQYF. DNA of the CDR3: TGTGCCAGTAGCCCCGACGGAGTTTCCTACGAGCAGTACTTC.

The chain is built from TRBV4-1 and TRBJ1-1, with 7 bases aligning to TRBD1. Losses at the gene ends were 4 bases for V and 1 base for J; bases not matched to a gene: 15. Looked up from germline, CDR1 is MGHRA and CDR2 is YSYEKL. This CDR3 contains 18 residues. The CDR3 nucleotides are TGCGCCAGCAGCCTCGCTCCGATCGACAGGGTCGGGAACACTGAAGCTTTCTTT. This codes for CASSLAPIDRVGNTEAFF.

This rearrangement joins TRBV27 to TRBJ1-6; 10 bases are shared with TRBD1. The CDR3 contains 15 residues. Germline values: CDR1 MNHEY, CDR2 SMNVEV (reference sequence). Germline trimming cut 8 bases from V and 4 bases from J; bases unmatched to any gene: 5. CDR3 sequence: CASSMGQGYNSPLHF. The DNA of the CDR3 is TGTGCCAGCTCGATGGGACAGGGGTATAATTCACCCCTCCACTTT.

The chain recombines TRBV5-1 with TRBJ1-1, with 11 bases identical to TRBD1. The V gene's germline CDR1 is SGHRS and CDR2 YFSETQ. V lost 4 bases to trimming and J lost 11 bases; unmatched junction nucleotides: 4. This CDR3 is built from 12 residues. The CDR3 sequence: CASSLGTGGAFF. In DNA form, the CDR3 reads TGCGCCAGCAGCCTTGGGACAGGGGGGGCTTTCTTT.

The V call is TRBV19, the J call TRBJ2-3; 9 positions match TRBD2. V shed 7 bases, J shed 2 bases, and the junction held 4 bases outside the gene matches. CDR3 length equals 14 residues. Per the germline V gene, CDR1 is LNHDA and CDR2 is SQIVND (reference sequence). CDR3 region: CASKVAGATDTQYF. The CDR3 DNA reads as TGTGCCAGTAAGGTAGCGGGGGCCACAGATACGCAGTATTTT.

The chain employs TRBV6-2 or TRBV6-3 and TRBJ1-2; the match to TRBD1 covers 7 bases. There are 16 residues in the CDR3. In germline, CDR1 is MNHEY, CDR2 SVGEGT. Losses at the gene ends were 6 bases for V and 6 bases for J; bases not matched to a gene: 16. The CDR3 reads CASSYRGQESTDGYTF. Written as DNA, the CDR3 is TGTGCCAGCAGCTATAGAGGACAGGAGTCAACGGATGGCTACACCTTC.

V gene TRBV6-1 combines with J gene TRBJ2-7; D is unclear. The CDR3 runs to 16 residues. Germline V gene data show CDR1 as MNHNS and CDR2 as SASEGT. Between the trimmed V and J ends, which lost 2 bases and 1 base, there was a span of 15 bases. The CDR3 loop reads CASSEYSHSMSYEQYF. As DNA, the CDR3 is TGTGCCAGCAGTGAATACAGTCACAGCATGTCCTACGAGCAGTACTTC.